Given below is one T cell receptor (beta chain) in context. Its antigen is not known. This sample was taken from a study of radiotherapy plus CTLA-4 blockade in lung cancer. At the level of the study: Objective response was observed in roughly 20% of patients, and disease control in approximately 33%. General observations from the study: Tumor-origin TCR clones grew in blood after radiotherapy plus ipilimumab. Alongside interferon-beta, early blood T cell clone dynamics were reportedly the best predictor of response.

Sequencing used immunoSEQ multiplex PCR; TCRdb keeps in-frame clones, though not all of them. The sample records 65,000 to 90,000 clones, around 86% being singletons. Chemo-refractory metastatic non-small-cell lung cancer patients underwent focal radiation alongside CTLA-4 blockade with ipilimumab. The length of the CDR3 is 15 residues. CDR1 and CDR2 (germline): SNHLY, FYNNEI. With 4 bases removed from V and 6 bases from J, the gap between germline ends came to 18 bases. This chain joins TRBV2 and TRBJ1-1; possible D gene TRBD1, 6 bases. The material sequenced was peripheral blood, taken from a patient treated with radiotherapy plus ipilimumab. The sequence was obtained from a human donor with non-small cell lung cancer who had stable disease on radiotherapy plus ipilimumab. CDR3 sequence: CASSVQETGISEAFF. The DNA for the CDR3 is TGTGCCAGCAGTGTACAGGAGACAGGTATCTCTGAAGCTTTCTTT. The full variable domain, with the rest looked up from reference TRBV2 and TRBJ1-1, is EPEVTQTPSHQVTQMGQEVILRCVPISNHLYFYWYRQILGQKVEFLVSFYNNEISEKSEIFDDQFSVERPDGSNFTLKIRSTKLEDSAMYFCASSVQETGISEAFFGQGTRLTVV.